These 10 T cell receptor beta chains were all obtained from the same sample, sequenced in a study of T-cell reconstitution after alpha-beta-depleted transplantation in children. The TCRbeta library was prepared with unique molecular identifiers. One entry per CDR3 protein results from TCRdb running MiXCR on the PCR reads. The sample carries over 550,000 distinct CDR3 sequences, about 10% recorded once. The sequenced sample was PBMCs from the stem cell graft donor, obtained from the stem cell graft. The receptors were gathered from a human donor who donated a stem cell graft to a child with acute myeloid leukemia.

The gene calls are TRBV10-3 and TRBJ1-1, with 7 nucleotides matching TRBD1. The trim removed 10 bases at V and 3 bases at J, leaving 8 bases unmatched. Germline assignment: CDR1 ENHRY and CDR2 SYGVKD. This CDR3 spans 13 amino acids. The CDR3 coding sequence is TGTGCCAACAGAGTAGACAGGGACACTGAAGCTTTCTTT. This codes for CANRVDRDTEAFF.

This clonotype was seen many times. The genes are TRBV29-1 and TRBJ2-1, with no clear D. Per the germline V gene, CDR1 is SQVTM and CDR2 is ANQGSEA. CDR3 length equals 11 residues. Trimming took 5 bases from V and 7 from J, leaving 9 bases between them. The CDR3 bases are TGCAGCGTTCTGTTGGGAAATGAGCAGTTCTTC. This translates into CSVLLGNEQFF.

This chain joins TRBV6-2 or TRBV6-3 and TRBJ1-4, with 7 bases that match TRBD1. V dropped 7 bases and J dropped 5; count of bases not matched to a gene: 7. The CDR3 consists of 14 residues. CDR1 is MNHEY, CDR2 SVGEGT, per germline. The CDR3 sequence is CASTRGTVNEKLFF. The CDR3 DNA reads as TGTGCCAGCACCCGAGGGACAGTGAATGAAAAACTGTTTTTT.

This chain joins TRBV10-3 and TRBJ1-1, with D tentatively TRBD1 (6 bases). Germline V gene sequence: CDR1 ENHRY, CDR2 SYGVKD. The CDR3 loop spans 13 amino acids. V was pared by 4 bases and J by 7 bases, with 13 bases between. The CDR3 is CAISVQQGNEAFF. DNA for the CDR3: TGTGCCATCAGTGTCCAACAGGGAAATGAAGCTTTCTTT.

This clonotype appeared many times. The chain employs TRBV20-1 and TRBJ2-1, with D perhaps matching TRBD1 or TRBD2 (7 bases each). Trimming pared 3 bases from V and 7 bases from J, leaving 22 bases between. Germline CDR1 DFQATT, CDR2 SNEGSKA (reference sequence). The CDR3 is 16 amino acids. The CDR3 bases are TGCAGTGCTAGCAGATCCGGCAGGGGGGGGAGGAATGAGCAGTTCTTC. Residues: CSASRSGRGGRNEQFF.

Ten or more counts support this clonotype. This chain links TRBV12-3 or TRBV12-4 with TRBJ2-7; a possible D gene is TRBD1 (5 bases). The CDR3 is made up of 13 amino acids. V was pared by 7 bases and J by 3 bases, with 13 bases between. CDR3 in amino acids: CASKDRQYYEQYF. As DNA, the CDR3 is TGTGCCAGCAAGGACCGACAGTACTACGAGCAGTACTTC.

CDR3 bases: TGCGCCAGCAAAGGGGACGTCTTGAACACTGAAGCTTTCTTT. Translation: CASKGDVLNTEAFF. This sequence joins TRBV5-1 and TRBJ1-1, with D perhaps matching TRBD1 (5 bases). V shed 6 bases and J shed 0 bases, with 12 bases lying between them. From germline, CDR1 is SGHRS and CDR2 YFSETQ. This CDR3 is 14 amino acids long. The entire variable domain, with the rest obtained from reference TRBV5-1 and TRBJ1-1, is as follows: KAGVTQTPRYLIKTRGQQVTLSCSPISGHRSVSWYQQTPGQGLQFLFEYFSETQRNKGNFPGRFSGRQFSNSRSEMNVSTLELGDSALYLCASKGDVLNTEAFFGQGTRLTVV.

This chain uses TRBV5-1 with TRBJ2-5; 10 bases fit TRBD1. CDR1 is SGHRS, CDR2 YFSETQ, per germline. V was clipped by 5 bases and J by 5 bases; unmatched bases: 12. The CDR3 contains 16 residues. This CDR3 reads CASRVLPGQGMETQYF. For the CDR3, the DNA is TGCGCCAGCAGGGTCCTCCCGGGACAGGGGATGGAGACCCAGTACTTC. The full variable domain, its missing parts supplied by reference TRBV5-1 and TRBJ2-5, is KAGVTQTPRYLIKTRGQQVTLSCSPISGHRSVSWYQQTPGQGLQFLFEYFSETQRNKGNFPGRFSGRQFSNSRSEMNVSTLELGDSALYLCASRVLPGQGMETQYFGPGTRLLVL.

There are a few counts of this clonotype. The CDR3 loop reads CSAQNWDNRPGELFF. DNA for the CDR3: TGCAGTGCCCAGAACTGGGACAACCGCCCCGGGGAGCTGTTTTTT. J is TRBJ2-2 and V is TRBV20-1; tentatively, D is TRBD1 (6 bases). The germline V gene encodes CDR1 DFQATT and CDR2 SNEGSKA (reference sequence). The ends were cut back, 6 bases at V and 6 bases at J, with 20 bases in the middle. This CDR3 is built from 15 residues.

In its sample, this clonotype was seen a few times. V usage is TRBV7-9 and J usage is TRBJ2-1; TRBD2 aligns across 11 bases. Trimming took 5 bases from V and 4 from J; bases not matched to a gene: 10. The CDR3 loop spans 17 amino acids. Germline V lookup: CDR1 SEHNR, CDR2 FQNEAQ (reference sequence). CDR3 bases: TGTGCCAGCAGCCTACCCCTGGGACTAGCGGATTACAATGAGCAGTTCTTC. It translates to CASSLPLGLADYNEQFF.